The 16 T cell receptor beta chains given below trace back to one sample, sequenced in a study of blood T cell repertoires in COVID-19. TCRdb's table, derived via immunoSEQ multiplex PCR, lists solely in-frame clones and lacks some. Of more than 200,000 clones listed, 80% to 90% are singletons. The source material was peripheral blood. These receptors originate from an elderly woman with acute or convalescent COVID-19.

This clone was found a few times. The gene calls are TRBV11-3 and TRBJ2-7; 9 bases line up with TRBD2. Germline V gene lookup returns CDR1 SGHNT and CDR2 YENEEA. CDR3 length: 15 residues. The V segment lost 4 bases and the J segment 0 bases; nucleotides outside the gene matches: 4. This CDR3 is CASSSLAGASYEQYF. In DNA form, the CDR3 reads TGTGCCAGCAGCTCCTTAGCGGGGGCCTCCTACGAGCAGTACTTC.

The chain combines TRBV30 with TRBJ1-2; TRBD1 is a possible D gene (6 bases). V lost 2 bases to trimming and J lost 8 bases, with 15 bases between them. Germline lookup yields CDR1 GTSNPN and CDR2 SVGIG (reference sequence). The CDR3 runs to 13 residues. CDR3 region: CAWSRNLDRGYTF. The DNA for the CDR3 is TGTGCCTGGAGTCGAAACCTTGACAGGGGCTACACCTTC.

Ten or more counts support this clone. The CDR3 reads CASQTGTTGELFF. CDR3 nucleotide sequence: TGTGCCAGCCAGACAGGCACCACCGGGGAGCTGTTTTTT. This sequence joins TRBV7-9 and TRBJ2-2; weak D call: TRBD1 (6 bases). Germline CDR1 and CDR2: SEHNR and FQNEAQ (reference sequence). Trimming took off 8 bases at V and 4 bases at J, with 11 bases between the two ends. This CDR3 contains 13 residues.

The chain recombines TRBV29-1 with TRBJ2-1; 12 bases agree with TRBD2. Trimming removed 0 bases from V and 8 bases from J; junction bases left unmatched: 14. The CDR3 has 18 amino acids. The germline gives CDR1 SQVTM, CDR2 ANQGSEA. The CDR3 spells CSVEDHPTSGRSLDEQFF. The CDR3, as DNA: TGCAGCGTTGAAGATCATCCCACTAGCGGGAGGTCTCTTGATGAGCAGTTCTTC.

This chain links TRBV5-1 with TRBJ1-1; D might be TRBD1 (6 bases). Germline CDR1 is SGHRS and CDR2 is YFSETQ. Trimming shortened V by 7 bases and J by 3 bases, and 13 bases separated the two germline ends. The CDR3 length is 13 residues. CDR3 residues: CASGRGMDTEAFF. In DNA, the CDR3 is TGCGCCAGCGGCAGGGGCATGGACACTGAAGCTTTCTTT.

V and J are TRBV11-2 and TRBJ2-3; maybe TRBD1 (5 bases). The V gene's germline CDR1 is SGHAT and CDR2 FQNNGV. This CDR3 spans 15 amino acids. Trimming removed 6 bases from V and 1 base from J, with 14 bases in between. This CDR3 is CASRPQGGGTDTQYF. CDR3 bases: TGTGCCAGCAGACCTCAGGGCGGCGGCACAGATACGCAGTATTTT. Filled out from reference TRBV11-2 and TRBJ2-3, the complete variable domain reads EAGVAQSPRYKIIEKRQSVAFWCNPISGHATLYWYQQILGQGPKLLIQFQNNGVVDDSQLPKDRFSAERLKGVDSTLKIQPAKLEDSAVYLCASRPQGGGTDTQYFGPGTRLTVL.

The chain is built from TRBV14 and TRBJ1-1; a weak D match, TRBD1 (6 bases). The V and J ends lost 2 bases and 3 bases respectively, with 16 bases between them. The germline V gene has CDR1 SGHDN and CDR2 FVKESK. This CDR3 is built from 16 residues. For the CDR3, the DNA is TGTGCCAGCAGCCAATTTAGGGGGGGACTATACACTGAAGCTTTCTTT. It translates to CASSQFRGGLYTEAFF.

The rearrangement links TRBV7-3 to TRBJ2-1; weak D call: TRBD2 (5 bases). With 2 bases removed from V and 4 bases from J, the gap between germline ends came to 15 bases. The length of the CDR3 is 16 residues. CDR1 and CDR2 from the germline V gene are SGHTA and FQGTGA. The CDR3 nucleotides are TGTGCCAGCAGCTTACATCTTTCCGGGGAGTACAATGAGCAGTTCTTC. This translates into CASSLHLSGEYNEQFF.

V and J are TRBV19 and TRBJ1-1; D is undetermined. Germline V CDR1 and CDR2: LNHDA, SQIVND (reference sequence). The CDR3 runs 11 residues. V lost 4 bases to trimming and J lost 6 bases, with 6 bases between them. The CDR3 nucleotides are TGTGCCAGTAGTAACTCGGCTGAAGCTTTCTTT. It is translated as CASSNSAEAFF.

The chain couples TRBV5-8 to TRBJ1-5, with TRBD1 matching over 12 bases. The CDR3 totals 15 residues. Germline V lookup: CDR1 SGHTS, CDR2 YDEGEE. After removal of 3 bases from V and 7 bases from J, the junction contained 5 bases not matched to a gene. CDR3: CASSSGTGGGQPQHF. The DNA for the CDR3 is TGTGCCAGCAGCTCGGGGACAGGGGGCGGCCAGCCCCAGCATTTT.

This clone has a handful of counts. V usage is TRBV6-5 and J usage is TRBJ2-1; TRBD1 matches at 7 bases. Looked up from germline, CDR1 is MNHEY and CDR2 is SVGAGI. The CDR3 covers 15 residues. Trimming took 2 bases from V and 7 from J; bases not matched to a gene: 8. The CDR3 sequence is CASSYPGTETNEQFF. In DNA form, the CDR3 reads TGTGCCAGCAGTTACCCCGGGACAGAGACGAATGAGCAGTTCTTC.

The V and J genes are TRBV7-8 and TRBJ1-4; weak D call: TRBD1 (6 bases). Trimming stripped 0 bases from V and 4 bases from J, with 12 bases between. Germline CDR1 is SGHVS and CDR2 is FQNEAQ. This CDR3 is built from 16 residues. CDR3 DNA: TGTGCCAGCAGCTTAGCTCAGGGGTCTCTTAATGAAAAACTGTTTTTT. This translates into CASSLAQGSLNEKLFF. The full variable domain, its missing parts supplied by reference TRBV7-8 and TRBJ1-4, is GAGVSQSPRYKVAKRGQDVALRCDPISGHVSLFWYQQALGQGPEFLTYFQNEAQLDKSGLPSDRFFAERPEGSVSTLKIQRTQQEDSAVYLCASSLAQGSLNEKLFFGSGTQLSVL.

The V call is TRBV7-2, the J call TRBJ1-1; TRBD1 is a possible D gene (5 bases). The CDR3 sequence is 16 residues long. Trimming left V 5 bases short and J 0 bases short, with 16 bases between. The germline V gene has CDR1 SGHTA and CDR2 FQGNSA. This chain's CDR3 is CASSPRFGGMNTEAFF. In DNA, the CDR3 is TGTGCCAGCAGCCCGAGATTTGGGGGGATGAACACTGAAGCTTTCTTT. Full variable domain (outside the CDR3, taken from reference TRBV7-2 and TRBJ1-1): GAGVSQSPSNKVTEKGKDVELRCDPISGHTALYWYRQSLGQGLEFLIYFQGNSAPDKSGLPSDRFSAERTGGSVSTLTIQRTQQEDSAVYLCASSPRFGGMNTEAFFGQGTRLTVV.

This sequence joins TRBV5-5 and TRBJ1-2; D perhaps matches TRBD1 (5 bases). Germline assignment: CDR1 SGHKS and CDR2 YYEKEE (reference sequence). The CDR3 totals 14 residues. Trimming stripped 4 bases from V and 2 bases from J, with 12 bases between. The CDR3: CASSAQEGNYGYTF. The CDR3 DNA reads TGTGCCAGCAGCGCACAGGAGGGGAACTATGGCTACACCTTC.

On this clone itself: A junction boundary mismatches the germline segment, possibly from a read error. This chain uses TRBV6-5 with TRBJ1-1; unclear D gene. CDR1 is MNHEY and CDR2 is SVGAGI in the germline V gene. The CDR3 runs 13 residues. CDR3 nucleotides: TGTGCCAGCAGTCCTGGCCTGAACGCTGAAGCTTTCTTT. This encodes CASSPGLNAEAFF.

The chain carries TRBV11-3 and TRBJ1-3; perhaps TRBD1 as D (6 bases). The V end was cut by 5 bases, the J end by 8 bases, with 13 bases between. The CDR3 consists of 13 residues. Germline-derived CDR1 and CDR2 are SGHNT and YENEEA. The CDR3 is CASSPPGGHTIYF. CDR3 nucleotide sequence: TGTGCCAGCAGCCCGCCGGGGGGCCACACCATATATTTT.